This TCR beta chain derives from a study of Ad26.COV2.S vaccination and SARS-CoV-2 variants. V was trimmed by 6 bases and J by 5 bases, leaving 7 bases between them. The CDR3 consists of 11 residues. In germline, CDR1 is SNHLY, CDR2 FYNNEI. The treatment was: 15 to 20 received Ad26.COV2.S at low or high dose, single or two shots; about 5 received placebo; per-sample allocation not given. Sampling was performed 63 days after the first vaccine or placebo injection. TCRdb keeps only in-frame clones here, not all; method: immunoSEQ multiplex PCR. Found here are roughly 700,000 clones, 80% to 90% of them singletons; the top ten hold approximately 1.5%.

V and J are TRBV2 and TRBJ1-1; no firm D call. This receptor was obtained from a person between 18 and 60 years old who received the Ad26.COV2.S COVID-19 vaccine or a placebo. The sample was peripheral blood, taken in a trial of Ad26.COV2.S vaccine versus placebo. CDR3 loop: CASSLPTEAFF. In nucleotides, the CDR3 is TGTGCCAGCAGCCTACCGACTGAAGCTTTCTTT.